This entry concerns a single T cell receptor (beta chain). What it binds is unknown. At one of its ends the junction is not consistent with the germline gene, which may arise from a read error. This entry comes from a study of response to subunit inactivated influenza vaccine. The study's findings and limits: With each seasonal influenza vaccination, the authors suggested, few new T cells are recruited.

One entry per CDR3 protein, called by TCRdb with MiXCR from the RT-PCR reads. The sample records 200,000 to 300,000 distinct CDR3 sequences, 10% to 15% being singletons. Looked up from germline, CDR1 is LGHDT and CDR2 is YNNKEL (reference sequence). The CDR3 loop spans 11 amino acids. The chain is built from TRBV3-1 and TRBJ1-1; D is ambiguous. The material sequenced was non-naive T cells sorted from PBMCs, taken 14 to 15 days before vaccination. This sequence was found in a middle-aged man who received an inactivated influenza vaccine. The CDR3 DNA is TGTGCCAGCGGCCAAAATACTGAAGCTTTCTTT. Protein product: CASGQNTEAFF.